This TCR beta chain was documented in a study of shared clonotypes between healthy human individuals. TCRdb's copy holds only in-frame clones and misses some; the assay was immunoSEQ multiplex PCR. The sample carries a few million clones, more than 85% recorded once. Study outcomes and limitations: Sampling was confined to blood; repertoires within tissues likely differ.

Recent acute infections and vaccinations were absent in the healthy HIV-negative adult donors. Only Caucasian adults living in Nashville, Tennessee made up the donor group. The CDR3 contains 15 residues. J gave up 4 bases and V 10 bases, and 14 bases lay outside the gene matches. The germline V gene encodes CDR1 SGHTA and CDR2 FQGNSA. This clone is a singleton in its sample. The antigen is unknown. Sequencing was performed on naive CD4+ T cells from PBMCs. Subset indicated: CD45RA+ positively selected. This TCR came from a man aged 18 to 29 in good health. Some clones in this sample may be carry-over from other donors' samples. The chain couples TRBV7-2 to TRBJ2-7; TRBD2 agrees at 9 bases. The CDR3 sequence is CAIPVRSGSQYEQYF. DNA of the CDR3: TGTGCCATCCCCGTCCGTAGCGGGAGTCAATACGAGCAGTACTTC. Filled out from reference TRBV7-2 and TRBJ2-7, the complete variable domain reads GAGVSQSPSNKVTEKGKDVELRCDPISGHTALYWYRQSLGQGLEFLIYFQGNSAPDKSGLPSDRFSAERTGGSVSTLTIQRTQQEDSAVYLCAIPVRSGSQYEQYFGPGTRLTVT.